These 32 T cell receptor beta chains came from one sample sequenced in a study of T cells in Graves' hyperthyroidism and ophthalmopathy. RNA transcripts gave rise to amplified TCR beta CDR3 regions. Initially, a first-round RT-PCR of the TCR CDR3 employed the HTBI primer set. In TCRdb, the multiplex PCR reads were re-called with MiXCR into one record per CDR3 protein. The table includes about 210,000 distinct CDR3 sequences, 17% detected once. Sequenced input: blood. The source of these receptors is a man aged 45-65 years with Graves' hyperthyroidism.

V and J are TRBV5-1 and TRBJ1-2, with TRBD1 matching over 7 bases. V was clipped by 4 bases and J by 4 bases; unmatched bases: 10. The CDR3 is 15 amino acids. The germline V gene has CDR1 SGHRS and CDR2 YFSETQ. The CDR3 coding sequence is TGCGCCAGCAGCCAGGCCACAAGGACAGGCTATGGCTACACCTTC. Its protein is CASSQATRTGYGYTF.

The chain links TRBV15 to TRBJ2-7; 8 bases align to TRBD2. Germline loops: CDR1 LNHNV, CDR2 YYDKDF (reference sequence). V shed 5 bases and J 4 bases; nucleotides not matched to a gene: 10. The CDR3 totals 15 residues. DNA of the CDR3: TGTGCCACCAGCGGAGGAGCAGCGGGAGAGTACGAGCAGTACTTC. Its translation: CATSGGAAGEYEQYF.

This clonotype was recorded at least ten times. This chain joins TRBV2 and TRBJ1-1, with 8 bases aligning to TRBD1. Germline V gene data show CDR1 as SNHLY and CDR2 as FYNNEI. Trimming at V came to 8 bases and at J to 3 bases, leaving 11 bases not matched to a gene. The CDR3 length is 15 residues. The CDR3 reads CASRTRGQGDTEAFF. The CDR3 bases are TGTGCCAGCCGTACCCGAGGACAGGGAGACACTGAAGCTTTCTTT.

This clonotype was picked up a small number of times. This chain links TRBV11-3 with TRBJ2-2; TRBD2 might be the D (6 bases). CDR1 and CDR2 from the germline V gene are SGHNT and YENEEA. The CDR3 loop spans 16 amino acids. Trimming removed 2 bases at V and 1 base at J, with 11 bases between. The CDR3 sequence is CASSLILAENTGELFF. CDR3 DNA sequence: TGTGCCAGCAGCTTAATCTTAGCGGAGAACACCGGGGAGCTGTTTTTT.

This clonotype appeared a single time. J is TRBJ1-2 and V is TRBV7-9, with 9 bases fitting TRBD1. Germline loops: CDR1 SEHNR, CDR2 FQNEAQ (reference sequence). The V and J ends lost 5 bases and 8 bases, in that order; junction bases with no gene match: 12. CDR3 length: 15 amino acids. CDR3 amino acids: CASSQARTGDRGYTF. The CDR3 DNA follows: TGTGCCAGCAGCCAGGCCCGGACAGGGGATAGAGGCTACACCTTC.

This clonotype was counted a single time. The V gene is TRBV18, the J gene TRBJ2-6; 7 bases map to TRBD1. The germline gives CDR1 KGHSH, CDR2 LQKENI. The CDR3 totals 17 residues. V lost 5 bases to trimming and J lost 4 bases; unmatched junction nucleotides: 11. CDR3 in amino acids: CASSYYRGRDGANVLTF. The CDR3 coding sequence is TGTGCCAGCTCATATTACAGGGGCCGAGACGGGGCCAACGTCCTGACTTTC.

This clonotype came up many times. The genes are TRBV20-1 and TRBJ1-5; possible D gene TRBD1, 5 bases. Germline assignment: CDR1 DFQATT and CDR2 SNEGSKA (reference sequence). V was trimmed by 1 base and J by 2 bases, leaving 15 bases between them. The CDR3 has 16 residues. CDR3 DNA: TGCAGTGCTAGAGTCTCGCGGGGCGAGGGCAATCAGCCCCAGCATTTT. As protein: CSARVSRGEGNQPQHF.

This clonotype was seen more than once but under ten times. The chain has TRBV10-1 and TRBJ2-2; D ambiguous. This CDR3 is built from 13 residues. Germline loops: CDR1 WNHNN, CDR2 SYGVQD (reference sequence). V was clipped by 2 bases and J by 6 bases, with 7 bases between them. The CDR3 DNA reads as TGCGCCAGCAGTGAGATTAACTCCGGGGAGCTGTTTTTT. This encodes CASSEINSGELFF.

This clonotype was seen ten or more times. The genes are TRBV6-1 and TRBJ2-3; D is unclear. The germline gives CDR1 MNHNS, CDR2 SASEGT. The V end lost 2 bases, the J end lost 2 bases, and 17 bases lay between the germline ends. The CDR3 extends over 17 amino acids. The CDR3 here is CASSEFTYRSLTDTQYF. CDR3 sequence (DNA): TGTGCCAGCAGTGAATTCACTTATCGTAGCCTCACAGATACGCAGTATTTT.

The J gene is TRBJ2-1, the V gene TRBV10-2, with TRBD2 matching 10 bases. The germline V gene encodes CDR1 WSHSY and CDR2 SAAADI. CDR3 length equals 15 residues. The J segment lost 2 bases and the V segment lost 3 bases, leaving 1 base of the junction unmatched. The CDR3 DNA follows: TGCGCCAGCAGTGAACTAGCGGGGCCCTACAATGAGCAGTTCTTC. It is translated as CASSELAGPYNEQFF.

This clonotype has more than one count but fewer than ten. The chain has TRBV10-3 and TRBJ2-1, with 9 bases aligning to TRBD2. This CDR3 spans 14 amino acids. The trim removed 3 bases at V and 6 bases at J, leaving 3 bases unmatched. Looked up from germline, CDR1 is ENHRY and CDR2 is SYGVKD. The CDR3 loop reads CAISDFSGSNEQFF. The CDR3 coding sequence is TGTGCCATCAGTGATTTTAGCGGGAGCAATGAGCAGTTCTTC.

This clonotype was found many times. V and J are TRBV2 and TRBJ2-2, with 10 bases fitting TRBD1. The CDR3 has 15 amino acids. Germline CDR1 and CDR2: SNHLY and FYNNEI. The trim removed 6 bases at V and 0 bases at J, leaving 1 base unmatched. The CDR3 here is CASSGQGANTGELFF. In DNA, the CDR3 is TGTGCCAGCAGCGGACAGGGGGCGAACACCGGGGAGCTGTTTTTT.

The V gene is TRBV6-2 or TRBV6-3, the J gene TRBJ2-1; D might be TRBD1 (5 bases). The germline CDR1 and CDR2 sequences are MNHEY and SVGEGT. The CDR3 spans 16 residues. V lost 4 bases, J lost 0 bases, and 13 bases lay in between. CDR3 bases: TGTGCCAGCAGTTCAAACCTCAGGGTCTCCTACAATGAGCAGTTCTTC. This codes for CASSSNLRVSYNEQFF.

The rearrangement uses TRBV6-2 or TRBV6-3 and TRBJ1-5; no firm D call. Deletions cut 5 bases from V and 3 bases from J, with 14 bases between. The CDR3 sequence is 15 residues long. The germline V gene has CDR1 MNHEY and CDR2 SVGEGT. The CDR3 sequence is CASSGLSETNQPQHF. CDR3 bases: TGTGCCAGCAGTGGATTGTCGGAGACCAATCAGCCCCAGCATTTT.

The table lists this clonotype with many counts. V gene TRBV3-1 combines with J gene TRBJ2-1; D not resolved. Deletions cut 6 bases from V and 6 bases from J, with 6 bases between. Per germline, CDR1 LGHDT and CDR2 YNNKEL (reference sequence). This CDR3 contains 11 residues. In DNA, the CDR3 is TGTGCCAGCAGTATAGGCAATGAGCAGTTCTTC. Protein product: CASSIGNEQFF.

Of note for this clonotype: This may be a read error: a much more frequent sequence differs by one nucleotide. V is TRBV12-3 or TRBV12-4 and J is TRBJ2-1; D might be TRBD1 or TRBD2, each matching 5 bases. The CDR3 has 16 amino acids. V was shortened by 6 bases and J by 6 bases, with 21 bases between the two germline ends. In DNA form, the CDR3 reads TGTGCCAGCAGCCTGGGGGTTTCCCTATACTGCAATGAGCAGTTCTTC. It translates to CASSLGVSLYCNEQFF.

There are a few counts of this clonotype. This sequence joins TRBV29-1 and TRBJ1-1; TRBD1 agrees at 10 bases. CDR3 length equals 13 residues. Per the germline V gene, CDR1 is SQVTM and CDR2 is ANQGSEA. The V gene end was trimmed by 7 bases and the J gene end by 4 bases; junction bases not matched to a gene: 6. The CDR3 coding sequence is TGCAGCGGGCTGCGGGACAGGGGCACTGAAGCTTTCTTT. Translated: CSGLRDRGTEAFF. The whole variable domain, filled in from reference TRBV29-1 and TRBJ1-1, reads SAVISQKPSRDICQRGTSLTIQCQVDSQVTMMFWYRQQPGQSLTLIATANQGSEATYESGFVIDKFPISRPNLTFSTLTVSNMSPEDSSIYLCSGLRDRGTEAFFGQGTRLTVV.

This clonotype was seen at least ten times. CDR3 sequence (DNA): TGTGCCAGCAGTTACTCGAGAGGGGCGAGCACTGAAGCTTTCTTT. Its translation: CASSYSRGASTEAFF. The V call is TRBV6-6, the J call TRBJ1-1, with D maybe TRBD1 (5 bases). Trimming stripped 0 bases from V and 4 bases from J, with 12 bases between. This CDR3 has 15 amino acids. Per germline, CDR1 MNHNY and CDR2 SVGAGI (reference sequence).

There are many counts of this clonotype. The rearrangement joins TRBV5-5 to TRBJ2-3; 14 nucleotides align to TRBD2. Losses at the gene ends were 7 bases for V and 8 bases for J; bases not matched to a gene: 6. Germline V gives CDR1 SGHKS, CDR2 YYEKEE (reference sequence). The length of the CDR3 is 14 residues. The CDR3 region has the DNA TGTGCCAGCTCGGGACTAGCGGGAGAGGTTACGCAGTATTTT. This codes for CASSGLAGEVTQYF.

The V call is TRBV6-2 or TRBV6-3, the J call TRBJ2-2, with 7 bases matching TRBD2. The V gene end was trimmed by 5 bases and the J gene end by 5 bases; junction bases not matched to a gene: 8. Germline-derived CDR1 and CDR2 are MNHEY and SVGEGT. The CDR3 contains 15 residues. Here the CDR3 DNA reads TGTGCCAGCAGTCCTTTCGGGAGGTATACCGGGGAGCTGTTTTTT. It translates to CASSPFGRYTGELFF.

This clonotype occurred many times. The chain uses TRBV27 and TRBJ2-5; D is perhaps TRBD2 (6 bases). Trimming removed 6 bases at V and 5 bases at J, with 13 bases between. The CDR3 runs 13 residues. The germline V gene encodes CDR1 MNHEY and CDR2 SMNVEV (reference sequence). CDR3 region: CASRVGLPETQYF. The CDR3 bases are TGTGCCAGCAGGGTAGGACTACCGGAGACCCAGTACTTC.

V gene TRBV12-3 or TRBV12-4 combines with J gene TRBJ1-1; D unclear. V dropped 3 bases and J dropped 8 bases, with 7 bases sitting between them. CDR3 size: 11 residues. The chain's CDR3 is CASSFSREAFF. CDR3 DNA sequence: TGTGCCAGCAGTTTTAGCAGGGAAGCTTTCTTT.

In its sample, this clonotype was seen a few times. This chain uses TRBV28 with TRBJ2-1; 8 bases are shared with TRBD2. The CDR3 length is 14 residues. Germline V lookup: CDR1 MDHEN, CDR2 SYDVKM. The V segment lost 2 bases and the J segment 9 bases; nucleotides outside the gene matches: 6. CDR3 sequence (DNA): TGTGCCAGCAGTTTACTTGCGGGAGGTCGTGAGCAGTTCTTC. It translates to CASSLLAGGREQFF.

This clonotype was found many times. The CDR3 here is CASSPTTPQGAGELFF. The CDR3 region has the DNA TGCGCCAGCAGCCCCACTACCCCCCAGGGGGCCGGGGAGCTGTTTTTT. The chain uses TRBV5-1 and TRBJ2-2, with 7 positions matching TRBD1. Per germline, CDR1 SGHRS and CDR2 YFSETQ. After removal of 4 bases from V and 6 bases from J, the junction contained 12 bases not matched to a gene. The length of the CDR3 is 16 residues.

The V and J genes are TRBV4-2 and TRBJ2-7; possibly TRBD2 for D (6 bases). The CDR3 totals 14 residues. Trimming took off 0 bases at V and 2 bases at J, with 8 bases between the two ends. Looked up from germline, CDR1 is LGHNA and CDR2 is YNFKEQ. CDR3: CASSQESGAYEQYF. As DNA, the CDR3 is TGTGCCAGCAGCCAAGAGTCGGGAGCCTACGAGCAGTACTTC.

This clonotype was seen repeatedly, ten times or more. CDR3 nucleotide sequence: TGCAGTGCTAGAGAGGCGGGATTCGCAAACACCGGGGAGCTGTTTTTT. It specifies CSAREAGFANTGELFF. V usage is TRBV20-1 and J usage is TRBJ2-2, with D perhaps TRBD2 (6 bases). Trimming left V 0 bases short and J 2 bases short, with 13 bases between. This CDR3 region has 16 residues. Germline CDR1 and CDR2: DFQATT and SNEGSKA (reference sequence).

The V gene is TRBV10-1, the J gene TRBJ2-1, with 11 bases aligning to TRBD2. This CDR3 comprises 13 residues. The V gene's germline CDR1 is WNHNN and CDR2 SYGVQD (reference sequence). J gave up 12 bases and V 7 bases, and 8 bases lay outside the gene matches. CDR3 sequence reads: CASNSGREDRQFF. CDR3 DNA sequence: TGCGCCAGCAATAGCGGGAGGGAGGATAGGCAGTTCTTC.

This clonotype was recorded at least ten times. V is TRBV12-3 or TRBV12-4 and J is TRBJ2-5; D is perhaps TRBD1 (5 bases). V lost 5 bases and J 1 base, leaving 8 bases between the germline ends. The CDR3 is made up of 13 amino acids. CDR3 residues: CASSGQIQETQYF. Written as DNA, the CDR3 is TGTGCCAGCAGTGGACAAATCCAAGAGACCCAGTACTTC.

The rearrangement links TRBV27 to TRBJ1-5, with 8 bases matching TRBD1. The V and J ends lost 6 bases and 6 bases, in that order; junction bases with no gene match: 10. This CDR3 is 15 amino acids long. Looked up from germline, CDR1 is MNHEY and CDR2 is SMNVEV (reference sequence). The chain's CDR3 is CASRDQGARGQPQHF. The DNA of the CDR3 is TGTGCCAGCAGAGATCAGGGGGCGCGAGGTCAGCCCCAGCATTTT.

The chain couples TRBV15 to TRBJ2-7, with D unresolved. In germline, CDR1 is LNHNV, CDR2 YYDKDF (reference sequence). This CDR3 comprises 13 residues. V gave up 1 base and J gave up 3 bases, with 7 bases separating them. The CDR3 protein is CATSRGPFYEQYF. CDR3 in DNA: TGTGCCACCAGCAGAGGACCCTTCTACGAGCAGTACTTC.

This clonotype was detected ten times or more. J is TRBJ1-1 and V is TRBV5-1; D perhaps matches TRBD1 (6 bases). CDR3 length: 14 residues. Trimming shortened V by 7 bases and J by 0 bases, and 13 bases separated the two germline ends. From germline, CDR1 is SGHRS and CDR2 YFSETQ. The CDR3 spells CASHHQGLNTEAFF. The CDR3 DNA is TGCGCCAGCCACCACCAGGGGTTGAACACTGAAGCTTTCTTT.

This clonotype has just a few counts. This chain uses TRBV6-5 with TRBJ2-2; D call uncertain. The V end lost 2 bases, the J end lost 1 base, and 8 bases lay between the germline ends. CDR1 MNHEY and CDR2 SVGAGI come from the germline V gene. This CDR3 has 15 amino acids. The CDR3 sequence: CASSYRGGNTGELFF. The CDR3 region has the DNA TGTGCCAGCAGTTACCGTGGCGGGAACACCGGGGAGCTGTTTTTT.